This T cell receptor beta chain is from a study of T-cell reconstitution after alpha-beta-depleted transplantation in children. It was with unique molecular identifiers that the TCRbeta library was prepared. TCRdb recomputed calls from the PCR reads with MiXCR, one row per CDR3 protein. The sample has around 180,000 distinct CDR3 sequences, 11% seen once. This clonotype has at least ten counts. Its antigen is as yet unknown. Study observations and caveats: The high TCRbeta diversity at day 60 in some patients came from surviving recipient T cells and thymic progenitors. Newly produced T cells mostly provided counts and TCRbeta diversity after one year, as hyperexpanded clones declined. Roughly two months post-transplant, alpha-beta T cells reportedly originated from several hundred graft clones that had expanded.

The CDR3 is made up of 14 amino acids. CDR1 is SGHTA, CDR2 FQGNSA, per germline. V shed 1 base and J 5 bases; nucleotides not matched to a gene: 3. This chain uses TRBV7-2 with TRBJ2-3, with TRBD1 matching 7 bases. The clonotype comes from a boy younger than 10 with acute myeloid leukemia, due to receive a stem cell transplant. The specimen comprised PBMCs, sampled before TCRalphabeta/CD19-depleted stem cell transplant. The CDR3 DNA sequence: TGTGCCAGCAGCTTAGTTACAGGGGAAGATACGCAGTATTTT. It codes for CASSLVTGEDTQYF.